One and the same sample provided the 21 T cell receptor beta chains below, sequenced in a study of T cells in Graves' hyperthyroidism and ophthalmopathy. Regions amplified from RNA transcripts were the TCR beta CDR3 regions. The study used the HTBI primer set for a first-round RT-PCR of the TCR CDR3. Each CDR3 protein is one row after TCRdb ran MiXCR on the multiplex PCR reads. The data show around 420,000 distinct CDR3 sequences, about a sixth seen once. The sequencing input was blood. The receptors here all came from a woman between 18 and 29 years old with Graves' hyperthyroidism.

V and J are TRBV7-8 and TRBJ1-5, with D tentatively TRBD1 (5 bases). Trimming removed 7 bases from V and 2 bases from J, with 21 bases in between. In germline, CDR1 is SGHVS, CDR2 FQNEAQ. This CDR3 has 17 residues. The CDR3 coding sequence is TGTGCCAGCACCGAAAGGAGGGGACGGGGAGGCAATCAGCCCCAGCATTTT. Its protein is CASTERRGRGGNQPQHF.

The chain is built from TRBV28 and TRBJ2-2; 8 bases map to TRBD1. Per the germline V gene, CDR1 is MDHEN and CDR2 is SYDVKM. The CDR3 spans 15 residues. Losses at the gene ends were 5 bases for V and 8 bases for J; bases not matched to a gene: 10. The CDR3 nucleotides read TGTGCCAGCAGTGGACGGACAGGGCCGGCAGGGGAGCTGTTTTTT. It translates to CASSGRTGPAGELFF.

V gene TRBV5-4 combines with J gene TRBJ1-2, with TRBD1 matching 7 bases. The germline V gene encodes CDR1 SGHNT and CDR2 YYREEE (reference sequence). This CDR3 region has 14 residues. V lost 4 bases and J lost 3; bases outside the gene matches: 6. The CDR3 loop reads CASSPTGVHYGYTF. As DNA, the CDR3 is TGTGCCAGCAGCCCAACAGGGGTCCACTATGGCTACACCTTC.

This chain links TRBV28 with TRBJ2-7; 9 bases fit TRBD1. CDR1 and CDR2 from the germline V gene are MDHEN and SYDVKM. The length of the CDR3 is 17 residues. V was pared by 6 bases and J by 6 bases, with 18 bases of the junction left unmatched. As DNA, the CDR3 is TGTGCCAGCAGGGAGATCAGAACCGGGACAGGGTTTCTCGAGCAGTACTTC. Amino acids: CASREIRTGTGFLEQYF.

This clonotype was detected ten times or more. The CDR3 region is CASSFSAGRYNEQFF. DNA of the CDR3: TGTGCCAGCAGTTTTTCAGCGGGGCGATACAATGAGCAGTTCTTC. This rearrangement joins TRBV12-3 or TRBV12-4 to TRBJ2-1; 7 nucleotides match TRBD2. Trimming at V came to 3 bases and at J to 4 bases, leaving 6 bases not matched to a gene. The length of the CDR3 is 15 residues.

There are a few counts of this clonotype. The gene calls are TRBV6-6 and TRBJ2-2; no clear D gene. There are 13 residues in the CDR3. Germline lookup yields CDR1 MNHNY and CDR2 SVGAGI (reference sequence). V lost 0 bases, J lost 6 bases, and 5 bases lay in between. CDR3 coding DNA: TGTGCCAGCAGTTACTCGATCGCCGGGGAGCTGTTTTTT. Protein product: CASSYSIAGELFF.

This clonotype was found a few times. The genes are TRBV5-1 and TRBJ2-6; D unresolved. The CDR3 extends over 17 amino acids. V gave up 0 bases and J gave up 0 bases, with 10 bases separating them. The V gene's germline CDR1 is SGHRS and CDR2 YFSETQ. The CDR3 DNA follows: TGCGCCAGCAGCTTGGACCTGCAGACCTCTGGGGCCAACGTCCTGACTTTC. This encodes CASSLDLQTSGANVLTF. The full variable domain, its missing parts supplied by reference TRBV5-1 and TRBJ2-6, is KAGVTQTPRYLIKTRGQQVTLSCSPISGHRSVSWYQQTPGQGLQFLFEYFSETQRNKGNFPGRFSGRQFSNSRSEMNVSTLELGDSALYLCASSLDLQTSGANVLTFGAGSRLTVL.

In this sample, this clonotype turned up many times. V gene TRBV18 combines with J gene TRBJ1-5; D remains unclear. Germline V gene sequence: CDR1 KGHSH, CDR2 LQKENI. Trimming shortened V by 6 bases and J by 6 bases, and 15 bases separated the two germline ends. This CDR3 has 14 amino acids. The CDR3 DNA follows: TGTGCCAGCTCCCCGACTGAACGCACTCAGCCCCAGCATTTT. Translating it yields CASSPTERTQPQHF.

This clonotype was counted ten times or more. The chain carries TRBV20-1 and TRBJ2-7, with D unresolved. This CDR3 has 14 residues. V was clipped by 1 base and J by 2 bases, with 12 bases between them. Germline V lookup: CDR1 DFQATT, CDR2 SNEGSKA (reference sequence). The CDR3 spells CSARGIGFPYEQYF. Here the CDR3 DNA reads TGCAGTGCTAGAGGAATCGGGTTCCCCTACGAGCAGTACTTC.

In its sample, this clonotype was seen a few times. The chain is built from TRBV5-1 and TRBJ2-5; D unclear. Trimming removed 1 base from V and 2 bases from J, with 9 bases in between. Germline values: CDR1 SGHRS, CDR2 YFSETQ. The CDR3 totals 14 residues. CDR3 DNA sequence: TGCGCCAGCAGCTTGACAACAGCGCAAGAGACCCAGTACTTC. It translates to CASSLTTAQETQYF.

This clonotype was recorded a few times. The genes are TRBV5-5 and TRBJ2-3, with 11 bases aligning to TRBD2. J lost 4 bases, V lost 7 bases, and 11 bases had no gene match. The CDR3 runs to 16 residues. Germline V gives CDR1 SGHKS, CDR2 YYEKEE (reference sequence). CDR3 bases: TGTGCCAGCTTCAGCCTAGCGGGGGGTCTGCCAGATACGCAGTATTTT. It yields the protein CASFSLAGGLPDTQYF.

In this sample, this clonotype turned up a few times. The chain employs TRBV5-6 and TRBJ1-5; TRBD1 matches at 7 bases. This CDR3 contains 16 residues. Germline lookup yields CDR1 SGHDT and CDR2 YYEEEE. Trimming took 4 bases from V and 3 from J; bases not matched to a gene: 10. The CDR3 here is CASSLRRGQPNQPQHF. The CDR3 coding sequence is TGTGCCAGCAGCCTACGGAGGGGACAGCCCAATCAGCCCCAGCATTTT.

The chain recombines TRBV2 with TRBJ1-4; D not resolved. The germline V gene has CDR1 SNHLY and CDR2 FYNNEI. The CDR3 is made up of 14 amino acids. The V end lost 2 bases, the J end lost 5 bases, and 9 bases lay between the germline ends. CDR3 bases: TGTGCCAGCAGTGAATCCGCAAACAATGAAAAACTGTTTTTT. Translating it yields CASSESANNEKLFF.

Ten or more counts support this clonotype. The rearrangement links TRBV6-5 to TRBJ1-6; no definite D call. Germline loops: CDR1 MNHEY, CDR2 SVGAGI. This CDR3 has 15 amino acids. The V and J ends lost 0 bases and 10 bases respectively, with 13 bases between them. CDR3 sequence (DNA): TGTGCCAGCAGTTACTCTGCCTCTCTGAGATCACCCCTCCACTTT. Protein sequence: CASSYSASLRSPLHF.

In this sample, this clonotype turned up many times. The chain recombines TRBV10-1 with TRBJ2-7; TRBD2 agrees at 7 bases. Trimming removed 0 bases from V and 9 bases from J; junction bases left unmatched: 11. The length of the CDR3 is 15 residues. Germline CDR1 and CDR2: WNHNN and SYGVQD (reference sequence). For the CDR3, the DNA is TGCGCCAGCAGTGAGTCGAGTGCGGGAGTTACACGGCAGTACTTC. It yields the protein CASSESSAGVTRQYF.

This clonotype was picked up many times. This rearrangement joins TRBV2 to TRBJ2-2; 7 positions match TRBD2. The CDR3 is made up of 15 amino acids. The V segment lost 4 bases and the J segment 1 base; nucleotides outside the gene matches: 3. Germline lookup yields CDR1 SNHLY and CDR2 FYNNEI. In DNA, the CDR3 is TGTGCCAGCAGTGCGGCTAGCGGGAACACCGGGGAGCTGTTTTTT. Residues: CASSAASGNTGELFF.

This clonotype was seen many times. V usage is TRBV6-5 and J usage is TRBJ1-6; D remains unclear. Trimming pared 0 bases from V and 7 bases from J, leaving 10 bases between. This CDR3 comprises 15 residues. CDR1 MNHEY and CDR2 SVGAGI come from the germline V gene. CDR3 residues: CASSYSPDRNSPLHF. CDR3 bases: TGTGCCAGCAGTTACTCCCCTGATCGGAATTCACCCCTCCACTTT.

This clonotype was seen a few times. The chain has TRBV6-5 and TRBJ2-2; TRBD2 is a possible D gene (6 bases). The CDR3 contains 18 residues. Germline V gives CDR1 MNHEY, CDR2 SVGAGI. Trimming stripped 0 bases from V and 2 bases from J, with 16 bases between. The CDR3 DNA sequence: TGTGCCAGCAGTTACTCGAGAGTGGCGGGGCGAAACACCGGGGAGCTGTTTTTT. It codes for CASSYSRVAGRNTGELFF.

This clonotype was seen many times. The chain has TRBV5-1 and TRBJ1-1, with a possible D match to TRBD1 (5 bases). The CDR3 covers 16 residues. Trimming removed 4 bases from V and 0 bases from J, with 16 bases in between. Germline V gene lookup returns CDR1 SGHRS and CDR2 YFSETQ. CDR3 region: CASSPRDGPMNTEAFF. CDR3 in DNA: TGCGCCAGCAGCCCACGGGACGGACCGATGAACACTGAAGCTTTCTTT.

This clonotype showed up many times. The genes are TRBV20-1 and TRBJ2-5; 15 bases agree with TRBD2. The CDR3 runs 16 residues. V dropped 5 bases and J dropped 4; count of bases not matched to a gene: 8. Germline assignment: CDR1 DFQATT and CDR2 SNEGSKA (reference sequence). Here the CDR3 DNA reads TGCAGTGCTCAAAGGACTAGCGGGGGGGCTGGAGAGACCCAGTACTTC. Its translation: CSAQRTSGGAGETQYF.

In this sample, this clonotype turned up many times. This chain's CDR3 is CAISDTPGTVTEAFF. The DNA for the CDR3 is TGTGCCATCAGTGATACCCCCGGGACAGTCACTGAAGCTTTCTTT. The V call is TRBV10-3, the J call TRBJ1-1; 7 nucleotides agree with TRBD1. This CDR3 is 15 amino acids long. CDR1 is ENHRY and CDR2 is SYGVKD in the germline V gene. The V segment lost 3 bases and the J segment 4 bases; nucleotides outside the gene matches: 8.